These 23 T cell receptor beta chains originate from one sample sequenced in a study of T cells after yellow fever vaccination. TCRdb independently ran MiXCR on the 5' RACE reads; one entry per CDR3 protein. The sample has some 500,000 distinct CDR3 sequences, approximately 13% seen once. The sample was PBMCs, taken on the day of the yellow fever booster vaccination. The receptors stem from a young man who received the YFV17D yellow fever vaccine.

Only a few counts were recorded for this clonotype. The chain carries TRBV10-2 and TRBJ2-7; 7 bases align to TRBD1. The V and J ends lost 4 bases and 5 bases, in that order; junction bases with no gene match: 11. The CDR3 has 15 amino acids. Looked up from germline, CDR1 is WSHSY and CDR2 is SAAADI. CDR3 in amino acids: CASSALPGGKNEQYF. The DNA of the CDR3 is TGCGCCAGCAGTGCCCTCCCAGGGGGTAAGAACGAGCAGTACTTC.

CDR3 DNA sequence: TGTGCCAGCAGCCAAGCGGGGGGCGAGAACGGGGAGCTGTTTTTT. This encodes CASSQAGGENGELFF. J is TRBJ2-2 and V is TRBV4-2; D might be TRBD2 (7 bases). V was shortened by 1 base and J by 7 bases, with 13 bases between the two germline ends. The germline V gene has CDR1 LGHNA and CDR2 YNFKEQ. The CDR3 runs to 15 residues.

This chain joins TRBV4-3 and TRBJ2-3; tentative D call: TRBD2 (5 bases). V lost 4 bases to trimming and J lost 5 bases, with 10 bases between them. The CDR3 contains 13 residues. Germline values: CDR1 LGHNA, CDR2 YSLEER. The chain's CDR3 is CASSLKGGDTQYF. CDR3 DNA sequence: TGCGCCAGCAGCCTCAAAGGAGGAGATACGCAGTATTTT.

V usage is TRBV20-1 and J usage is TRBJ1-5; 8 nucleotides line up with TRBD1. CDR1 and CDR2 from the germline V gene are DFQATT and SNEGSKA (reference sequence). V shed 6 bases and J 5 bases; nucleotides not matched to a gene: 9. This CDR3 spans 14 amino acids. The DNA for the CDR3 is TGCAGTGCAAAGACAGGGGCGGTGGATCAGCCCCAGCATTTT. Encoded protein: CSAKTGAVDQPQHF.

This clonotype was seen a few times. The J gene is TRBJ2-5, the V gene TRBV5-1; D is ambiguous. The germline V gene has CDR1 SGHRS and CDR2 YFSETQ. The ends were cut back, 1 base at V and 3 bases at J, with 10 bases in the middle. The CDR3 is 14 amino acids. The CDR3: CASSLSSAEETQYF. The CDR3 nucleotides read TGCGCCAGCAGCTTGTCCAGCGCCGAAGAGACCCAGTACTTC.

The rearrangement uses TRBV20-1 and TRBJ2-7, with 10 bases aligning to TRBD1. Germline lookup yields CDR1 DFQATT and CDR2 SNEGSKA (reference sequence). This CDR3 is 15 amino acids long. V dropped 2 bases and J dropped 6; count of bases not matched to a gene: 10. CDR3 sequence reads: CSARPYADRGSEQYF. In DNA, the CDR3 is TGCAGTGCTAGACCTTACGCGGACAGGGGGAGCGAGCAGTACTTC.

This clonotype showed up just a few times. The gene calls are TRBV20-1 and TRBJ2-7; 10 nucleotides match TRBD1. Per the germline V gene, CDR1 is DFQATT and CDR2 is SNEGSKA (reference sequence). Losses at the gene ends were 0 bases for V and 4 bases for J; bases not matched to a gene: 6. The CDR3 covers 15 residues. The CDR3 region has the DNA TGCAGTGCTAGAGATTGGGGACAGGGGTCGTACGAGCAGTACTTC. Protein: CSARDWGQGSYEQYF.

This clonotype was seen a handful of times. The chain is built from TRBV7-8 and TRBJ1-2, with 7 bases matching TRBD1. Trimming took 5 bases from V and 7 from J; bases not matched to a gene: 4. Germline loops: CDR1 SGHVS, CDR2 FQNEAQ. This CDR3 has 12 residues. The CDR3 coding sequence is TGTGCCAGCAGCCCAGACAGGGCTGGCTACACCTTC. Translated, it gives CASSPDRAGYTF.

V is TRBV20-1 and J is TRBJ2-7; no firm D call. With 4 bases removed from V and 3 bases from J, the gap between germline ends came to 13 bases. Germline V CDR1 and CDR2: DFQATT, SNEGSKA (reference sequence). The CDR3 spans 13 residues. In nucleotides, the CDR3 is TGCAGTGCTACAACGAGGACGGACTACGAGCAGTACTTC. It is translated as CSATTRTDYEQYF.

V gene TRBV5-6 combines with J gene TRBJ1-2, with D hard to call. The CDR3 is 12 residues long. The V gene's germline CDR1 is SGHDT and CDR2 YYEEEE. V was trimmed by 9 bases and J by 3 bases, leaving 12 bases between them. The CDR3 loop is CATHRQDYGYTF. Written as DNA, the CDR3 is TGTGCCACCCACCGGCAGGACTATGGCTACACCTTC. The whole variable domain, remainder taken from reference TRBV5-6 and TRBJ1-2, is DAGVTQSPTHLIKTRGQQVTLRCSPKSGHDTVSWYQQALGQGPQFIFQYYEEEERQRGNFPDRFSGHQFPNYSSELNVNALLLGDSALYLCATHRQDYGYTFGSGTRLTVV.

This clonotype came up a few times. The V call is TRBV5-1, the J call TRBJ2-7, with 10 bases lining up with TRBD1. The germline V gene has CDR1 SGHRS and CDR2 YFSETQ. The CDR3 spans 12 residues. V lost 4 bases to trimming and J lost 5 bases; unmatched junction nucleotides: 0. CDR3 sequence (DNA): TGCGCCAGCAGCGGACAGGGGGACGAGCAGTACTTC. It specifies CASSGQGDEQYF.

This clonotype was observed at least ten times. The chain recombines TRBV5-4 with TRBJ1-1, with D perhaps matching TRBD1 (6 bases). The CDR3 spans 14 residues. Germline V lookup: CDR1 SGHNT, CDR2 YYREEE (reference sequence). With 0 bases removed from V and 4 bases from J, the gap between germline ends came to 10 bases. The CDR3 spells CASSLGRGRTEAFF. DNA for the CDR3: TGTGCCAGCAGCTTGGGACGGGGGCGCACTGAAGCTTTCTTT.

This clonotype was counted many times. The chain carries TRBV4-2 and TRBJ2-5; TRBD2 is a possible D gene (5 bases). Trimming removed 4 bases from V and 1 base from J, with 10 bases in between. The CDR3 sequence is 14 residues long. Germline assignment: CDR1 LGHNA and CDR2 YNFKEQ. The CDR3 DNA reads TGTGCCAGCAGCCCGGACTGGACCCAAGAGACCCAGTACTTC. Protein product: CASSPDWTQETQYF.

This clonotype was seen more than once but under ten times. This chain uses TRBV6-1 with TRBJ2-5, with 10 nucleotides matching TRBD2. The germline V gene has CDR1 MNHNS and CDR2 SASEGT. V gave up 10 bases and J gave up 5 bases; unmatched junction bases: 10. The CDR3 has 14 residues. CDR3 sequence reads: CATGPTSGWETQYF. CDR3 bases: TGTGCCACCGGTCCGACTAGCGGGTGGGAGACCCAGTACTTC.

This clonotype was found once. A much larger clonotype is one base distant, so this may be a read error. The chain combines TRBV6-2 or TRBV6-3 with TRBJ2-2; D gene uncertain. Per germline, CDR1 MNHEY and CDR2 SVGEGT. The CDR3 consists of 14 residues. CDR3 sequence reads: CASSYSEDTAELFF. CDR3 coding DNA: TGTGCCAGCAGTTACTCGGAAGACACCGCGGAGCTGTTTTTT.

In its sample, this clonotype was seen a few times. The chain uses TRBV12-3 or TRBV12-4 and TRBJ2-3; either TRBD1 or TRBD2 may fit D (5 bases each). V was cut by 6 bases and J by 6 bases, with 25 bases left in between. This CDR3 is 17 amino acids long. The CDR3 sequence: CASRPPRRGKVPDTQYF. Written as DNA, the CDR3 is TGTGCCAGCAGACCACCACGCCGGGGCAAAGTCCCCGATACGCAGTATTTT.

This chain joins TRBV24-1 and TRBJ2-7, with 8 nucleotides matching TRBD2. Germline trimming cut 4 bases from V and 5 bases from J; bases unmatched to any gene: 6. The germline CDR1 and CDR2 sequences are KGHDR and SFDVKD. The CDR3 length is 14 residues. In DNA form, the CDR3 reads TGTGCCACCAGTGACCCCGGGGGGGACGACGAGCAGTACTTC. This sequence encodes CATSDPGGDDEQYF.

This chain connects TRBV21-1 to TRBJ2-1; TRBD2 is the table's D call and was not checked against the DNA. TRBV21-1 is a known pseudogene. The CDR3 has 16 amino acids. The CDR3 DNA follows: TGTGCCAGCAGCAAACCGGGACTAGCGCCGTACAATGAGCAGTTCTTC. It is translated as CASSKPGLAPYNEQFF.

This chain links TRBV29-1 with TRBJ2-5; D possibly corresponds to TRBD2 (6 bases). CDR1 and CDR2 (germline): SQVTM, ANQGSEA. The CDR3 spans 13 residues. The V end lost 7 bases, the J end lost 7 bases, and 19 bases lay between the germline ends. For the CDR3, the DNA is TGCAGCGCCGGAGGGGCCACGGTTGGGACCCAGTACTTC. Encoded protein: CSAGGATVGTQYF. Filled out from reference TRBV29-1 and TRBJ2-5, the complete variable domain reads SAVISQKPSRDICQRGTSLTIQCQVDSQVTMMFWYRQQPGQSLTLIATANQGSEATYESGFVIDKFPISRPNLTFSTLTVSNMSPEDSSIYLCSAGGATVGTQYFGPGTRLLVL.

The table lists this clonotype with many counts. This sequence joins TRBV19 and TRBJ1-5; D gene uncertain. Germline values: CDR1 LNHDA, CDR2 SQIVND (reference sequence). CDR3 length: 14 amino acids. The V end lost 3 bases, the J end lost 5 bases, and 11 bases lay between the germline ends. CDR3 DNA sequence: TGTGCCAGTAGTATGAGCCGAGCCCATCAGCCCCAGCATTTT. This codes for CASSMSRAHQPQHF.

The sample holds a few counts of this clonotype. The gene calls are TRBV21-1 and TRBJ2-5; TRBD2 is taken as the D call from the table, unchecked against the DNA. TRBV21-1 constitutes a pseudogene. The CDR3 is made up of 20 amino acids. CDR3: CASSPPSSGKKEGYQETQYF. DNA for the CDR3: TGTGCCAGCAGCCCCCCATCTAGCGGCAAGAAGGAGGGGTACCAAGAGACCCAGTACTTC.

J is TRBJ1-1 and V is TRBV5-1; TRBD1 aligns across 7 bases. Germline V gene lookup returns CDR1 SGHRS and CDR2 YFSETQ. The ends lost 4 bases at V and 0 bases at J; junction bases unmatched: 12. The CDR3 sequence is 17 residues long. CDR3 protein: CASSPGGTAAMNTEAFF. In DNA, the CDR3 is TGCGCCAGCAGCCCAGGGGGTACTGCCGCCATGAACACTGAAGCTTTCTTT. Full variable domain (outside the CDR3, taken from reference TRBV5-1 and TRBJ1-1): KAGVTQTPRYLIKTRGQQVTLSCSPISGHRSVSWYQQTPGQGLQFLFEYFSETQRNKGNFPGRFSGRQFSNSRSEMNVSTLELGDSALYLCASSPGGTAAMNTEAFFGQGTRLTVV.

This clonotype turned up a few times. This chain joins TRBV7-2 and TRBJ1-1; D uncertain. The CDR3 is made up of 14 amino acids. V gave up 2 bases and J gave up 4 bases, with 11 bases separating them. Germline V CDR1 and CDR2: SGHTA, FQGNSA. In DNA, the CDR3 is TGTGCCAGCAGCTTAATGCTGTTGGGCACTGAAGCTTTCTTT. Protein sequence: CASSLMLLGTEAFF.